One and the same sample provided the 22 T cell receptor beta chains below, sequenced in a study of TIL therapy for anti-PD-1-resistant metastatic lung cancer. Time point specified: pre-treatment sample, taken before nivolumab and TIL therapy. The immunoSEQ assay was v3. Assay used: immunoSEQ multiplex PCR; TCRdb lists only in-frame clones, some missing. The data show 50,000 to 65,000 clones, around 69% seen once. Sample: blood, taken at baseline. The receptor set was obtained from a person aged 25 to 79 with non-small cell lung cancer.

This chain joins TRBV11-3 and TRBJ2-2; 12 bases map to TRBD1. Germline assignment: CDR1 SGHNT and CDR2 YENEEA. The CDR3 is made up of 16 amino acids. With V trimmed by 4 bases and J by 4 bases, 4 bases remained unmatched. The CDR3 loop reads CASSSGTGGGTGELFF. The DNA for the CDR3 is TGTGCCAGCAGCTCCGGGACAGGGGGCGGCACCGGGGAGCTGTTTTTT.

The chain combines TRBV7-6 with TRBJ2-2; 8 bases line up with TRBD1. This CDR3 contains 17 residues. V dropped 5 bases and J dropped 5; count of bases not matched to a gene: 13. The germline V gene encodes CDR1 SGHVS and CDR2 FNYEAQ. The CDR3 DNA follows: TGTGCCAGCAGCCCGGGGGTTACAGGGGGGCCAACCGGGGAGCTGTTTTTT. Translating it yields CASSPGVTGGPTGELFF.

The chain carries TRBV7-9 and TRBJ1-2; D possibly corresponds to TRBD1 (5 bases). The germline V and J ends were trimmed by 5 bases and 8 bases, with 12 bases remaining between them. Germline loops: CDR1 SEHNR, CDR2 FQNEAQ (reference sequence). The CDR3 spans 12 residues. The DNA of the CDR3 is TGTGCCAGCAGCCTCACAGGCTTAGGCTACACCTTC. It specifies CASSLTGLGYTF. Full variable domain (outside the CDR3, taken from reference TRBV7-9 and TRBJ1-2): DTGVSQNPRHKITKRGQNVTFRCDPISEHNRLYWYRQTLGQGPEFLTYFQNEAQLEKSRLLSDRFSAERPKGSFSTLEIQRTEQGDSAMYLCASSLTGLGYTFGSGTRLTVV.

This clone was detected a few times. The CDR3 DNA reads TGTGCCAGCAGAGATCAGGGGGCAGTCAACTATGGCTACACCTTC. Protein: CASRDQGAVNYGYTF. V is TRBV6-5 and J is TRBJ1-2, with 8 nucleotides matching TRBD1. This CDR3 comprises 15 residues. V shed 6 bases and J 2 bases; nucleotides not matched to a gene: 8. Germline loops: CDR1 MNHEY, CDR2 SVGAGI.

The V and J genes are TRBV6-1 and TRBJ1-2; TRBD1 matches at 11 bases. Unmatched junction bases numbered 8, after V lost 3 bases and J lost 8 bases. Germline assignment: CDR1 MNHNS and CDR2 SASEGT. The CDR3 has 15 amino acids. The CDR3 DNA sequence: TGTGCCAGCAGTGATGGGACAGGGGGTTTACGGGGCTACACCTTC. Translated, it gives CASSDGTGGLRGYTF.

This clone was seen more than once but under ten times. The chain is built from TRBV7-2 and TRBJ1-4; the match to TRBD1 covers 11 bases. Trimming took 5 bases from V and 11 from J; bases not matched to a gene: 4. Germline CDR1 SGHTA, CDR2 FQGNSA. This CDR3 is 13 amino acids long. DNA for the CDR3: TGTGCCAGCAGCCTTTGGACAGGGGGCAAACTGTTTTTT. Translation gives CASSLWTGGKLFF.

This clone has more than one count but fewer than ten. The chain links TRBV9 to TRBJ1-5; D call uncertain. Germline V lookup: CDR1 SGDLS, CDR2 YYNGEE. The CDR3 sequence is 14 residues long. The germline V and J ends were trimmed by 3 bases and 5 bases, with 12 bases remaining between them. CDR3 sequence: CASSGTNTDQPQHF. The CDR3 nucleotides read TGTGCCAGCAGCGGGACGAACACGGATCAGCCCCAGCATTTT.

This chain joins TRBV5-1 and TRBJ2-3, with TRBD2 matching over 9 bases. This CDR3 comprises 14 residues. J was trimmed by 4 bases and V by 4 bases; bases with no gene match: 4. The germline CDR1 and CDR2 sequences are SGHRS and YFSETQ. The CDR3 DNA sequence: TGCGCCAGCAGCCTAGCGGGGTCGGCAGATACGCAGTATTTT. This gives the protein CASSLAGSADTQYF.

V is TRBV5-1 and J is TRBJ2-2; D possibly corresponds to TRBD1 (5 bases). Germline-derived CDR1 and CDR2 are SGHRS and YFSETQ. This CDR3 has 17 amino acids. V was cut by 2 bases and J by 2 bases, with 16 bases left in between. The CDR3 nucleotides are TGCGCCAGCAGCTTCCAGGGCCTCAAACGAAACACCGGGGAGCTGTTTTTT. The encoded protein is CASSFQGLKRNTGELFF.

The chain recombines TRBV5-6 with TRBJ1-4; D not certain. The CDR3 loop spans 14 amino acids. The V gene's germline CDR1 is SGHDT and CDR2 YYEEEE. V was trimmed by 0 bases and J by 5 bases, leaving 8 bases between them. The CDR3 DNA sequence: TGTGCCAGCAGCTTGGCTCAGGAAAATGAAAAACTGTTTTTT. This encodes CASSLAQENEKLFF. The full variable domain, rest sourced from reference TRBV5-6 and TRBJ1-4, is DAGVTQSPTHLIKTRGQQVTLRCSPKSGHDTVSWYQQALGQGPQFIFQYYEEEERQRGNFPDRFSGHQFPNYSSELNVNALLLGDSALYLCASSLAQENEKLFFGSGTQLSVL.

The CDR3 DNA is TGTGCCAGCTCACCTTCGGGAGGCTCCTACGAGCAGTACTTC. Amino acids: CASSPSGGSYEQYF. The chain has TRBV18 and TRBJ2-7; the match to TRBD2 covers 7 bases. Germline V gene lookup returns CDR1 KGHSH and CDR2 LQKENI. The V gene end was trimmed by 3 bases and the J gene end by 0 bases; junction bases not matched to a gene: 2. The CDR3 contains 14 residues.

This chain connects TRBV29-1 to TRBJ2-1; 8 bases fit TRBD1. The J segment lost 5 bases and the V segment lost 2 bases, leaving 11 bases of the junction unmatched. CDR3 length equals 16 residues. Germline assignment: CDR1 SQVTM and CDR2 ANQGSEA. CDR3 region: CSVEFARQGAHNEQFF. The CDR3 DNA reads as TGCAGCGTTGAATTCGCTCGTCAGGGGGCCCACAATGAGCAGTTCTTC.

DNA for the CDR3: TGTGCCAGCAGCTTAATGCGGGCGGGAGCGGGTGGCAATGAGCAGTTCTTC. It translates to CASSLMRAGAGGNEQFF. The chain employs TRBV7-3 and TRBJ2-1; 7 bases fit TRBD2. Germline V CDR1 and CDR2: SGHTA, FQGTGA. This CDR3 comprises 17 residues. V lost 1 base and J lost 6; bases outside the gene matches: 12.

J is TRBJ2-7 and V is TRBV29-1, with no clear D. Germline values: CDR1 SQVTM, CDR2 ANQGSEA. V was pared by 6 bases and J by 0 bases, with 12 bases between. CDR3 length: 13 amino acids. DNA of the CDR3: TGCAGCGTGCGGACCGGCCCCTCCTACGAGCAGTACTTC. This gives the protein CSVRTGPSYEQYF.

The chain links TRBV29-1 to TRBJ2-1; D uncertain. In germline, CDR1 is SQVTM, CDR2 ANQGSEA. This CDR3 region has 11 residues. Trimming removed 0 bases from V and 9 bases from J, with 6 bases in between. DNA of the CDR3: TGCAGCGTTGAAGAGGCTCTTGAGCAGTTCTTC. It is translated as CSVEEALEQFF.

There are a few counts of this clone. This chain links TRBV18 with TRBJ1-5; D not resolved. V was shortened by 2 bases and J by 6 bases, with 11 bases between the two germline ends. The CDR3 has 14 amino acids. The germline CDR1 and CDR2 sequences are KGHSH and LQKENI. DNA for the CDR3: TGTGCCAGCTCACCAAGCCGCGGGTTTCAGCCCCAGCATTTT. Its translation: CASSPSRGFQPQHF.

The V call is TRBV27, the J call TRBJ2-7; D unclear. The V gene's germline CDR1 is MNHEY and CDR2 SMNVEV (reference sequence). The CDR3 covers 13 residues. V was clipped by 8 bases and J by 7 bases, with 18 bases between them. CDR3 sequence (DNA): TGTGCCAGCTCCACTTGGGGTCAGAGGGAGCAGTACTTC. It encodes CASSTWGQREQYF.

V gene TRBV5-5 combines with J gene TRBJ2-7; TRBD2 aligns across 8 bases. The V gene's germline CDR1 is SGHKS and CDR2 YYEKEE (reference sequence). The CDR3 contains 15 residues. The V gene end was trimmed by 1 base and the J gene end by 0 bases; junction bases not matched to a gene: 3. This chain's CDR3 is CASSLPSGYSYEQYF. In nucleotides, the CDR3 is TGTGCCAGCAGCTTGCCTAGCGGGTACTCCTACGAGCAGTACTTC.

This sequence joins TRBV5-1 and TRBJ2-3; perhaps D is TRBD1 or TRBD2 (6 bases each). The CDR3 is 14 amino acids. With 4 bases removed from V and 8 bases from J, the gap between germline ends came to 17 bases. Germline CDR1 reads SGHRS; CDR2 reads YFSETQ. CDR3 in amino acids: CASSPSEGGGTQYF. Written as DNA, the CDR3 is TGCGCCAGCAGCCCTAGCGAGGGGGGTGGTACGCAGTATTTT.

This chain connects TRBV19 to TRBJ1-3; D gene uncertain. CDR1 is LNHDA and CDR2 is SQIVND in the germline V gene (reference sequence). V was trimmed by 3 bases and J by 4 bases, leaving 10 bases between them. The CDR3 covers 14 residues. The CDR3 DNA is TGTGCCAGTAGTATTGGAAGGATCGGAAACACCATATATTTT. Its protein product is CASSIGRIGNTIYF.

This sequence joins TRBV28 and TRBJ2-7, with TRBD2 matching over 8 bases. The CDR3 is 15 residues long. V shed 5 bases, J shed 0 bases, and the junction held 6 bases outside the gene matches. Germline CDR1 is MDHEN and CDR2 is SYDVKM. The CDR3 protein is CASSGTGTSSYEQYF. The CDR3 DNA sequence: TGTGCCAGCAGTGGAACCGGGACTAGCTCCTACGAGCAGTACTTC.

The gene calls are TRBV5-6 and TRBJ2-7; D is ambiguous. Trimming took 0 bases from V and 3 from J, leaving 7 bases between them. The CDR3 covers 13 residues. Germline V gives CDR1 SGHDT, CDR2 YYEEEE. The CDR3 nucleotides are TGTGCCAGCAGCTTGGAGGTAGGCTACGAGCAGTACTTC. It yields the protein CASSLEVGYEQYF. Using reference TRBV5-6 and TRBJ2-7 for the parts outside the CDR3, the full variable domain is DAGVTQSPTHLIKTRGQQVTLRCSPKSGHDTVSWYQQALGQGPQFIFQYYEEEERQRGNFPDRFSGHQFPNYSSELNVNALLLGDSALYLCASSLEVGYEQYFGPGTRLTVT.